These 30 T cell receptor beta chains were sequenced from one sample in a study of technical replicates of blood from several donors. Sequencing used immunoSEQ multiplex PCR; TCRdb keeps in-frame clones, though not all of them. The data show about 70,000 clones, with roughly nine tenths seen just once and approximately 0.38% held by the top ten. Input material: T cells isolated from PBMCs. These receptors were taken from a human donor in good health.

The chain joins TRBV28 to TRBJ2-3; D unresolved. Trimming took 7 bases from V and 6 from J, leaving 11 bases between them. This CDR3 spans 12 amino acids. CDR1 is MDHEN, CDR2 SYDVKM, per germline. This chain's CDR3 is CASISFPDTQYF. CDR3 coding DNA: TGTGCCAGCATCTCTTTTCCGGATACGCAGTATTTT.

The V gene is TRBV2, the J gene TRBJ2-7; no reliable D call. Germline V CDR1 and CDR2: SNHLY, FYNNEI. Trimming left V 4 bases short and J 0 bases short, with 7 bases between. The CDR3 is 13 residues long. CDR3 in DNA: TGTGCCAGCAGTGTCACAGTCTCCTACGAGCAGTACTTC. It yields the protein CASSVTVSYEQYF. Based on the CDR3 plus reference TRBV2 and TRBJ2-7, the full variable domain is EPEVTQTPSHQVTQMGQEVILRCVPISNHLYFYWYRQILGQKVEFLVSFYNNEISEKSEIFDDQFSVERPDGSNFTLKIRSTKLEDSAMYFCASSVTVSYEQYFGPGTRLTVT.

The rearrangement joins TRBV5-6 to TRBJ2-1; D call uncertain. The CDR3 totals 12 residues. Germline V lookup: CDR1 SGHDT, CDR2 YYEEEE. Trimming removed 5 bases from V and 5 bases from J, with 8 bases in between. DNA for the CDR3: TGTGCCAGCAGAATGAGGCACAATGAGCAGTTCTTC. Protein product: CASRMRHNEQFF.

The chain has TRBV7-9 and TRBJ2-7; TRBD1 agrees at 7 bases. V dropped 5 bases and J dropped 3; count of bases not matched to a gene: 10. The CDR3 consists of 15 residues. Germline CDR1 reads SEHNR; CDR2 reads FQNEAQ (reference sequence). The CDR3 coding sequence is TGTGCCAGCAGCGGCCGGGACAGAATGGGCTACGAGCAGTACTTC. It is translated as CASSGRDRMGYEQYF.

The chain combines TRBV4-1 with TRBJ1-2; D might be TRBD1 (5 bases). CDR3 length: 14 amino acids. CDR1 and CDR2 (germline): MGHRA, YSYEKL. The V and J ends lost 2 bases and 2 bases respectively, with 9 bases between them. The DNA for the CDR3 is TGCGCCAGCAGCCAAAGGGGATCCAACTATGGCTACACCTTC. As protein: CASSQRGSNYGYTF.

The chain uses TRBV6-5 and TRBJ1-1, with D uncertain. Germline V CDR1 and CDR2: MNHEY, SVGAGI. The CDR3 is 13 residues long. Trimming cost V 6 bases and J 1 base, with 9 bases left between them. The CDR3, as DNA: TGTGCCAGCAGCATAACAGCGAACACTGAAGCTTTCTTT. Encoded protein: CASSITANTEAFF.

The gene calls are TRBV9 and TRBJ2-3; possible D gene TRBD2, 6 bases. V was clipped by 3 bases and J by 2 bases, with 16 bases between them. Germline V gene lookup returns CDR1 SGDLS and CDR2 YYNGEE. This CDR3 is built from 16 residues. In DNA form, the CDR3 reads TGTGCCAGCAGCGGTAAACGGGACTTACTCACAGATACGCAGTATTTT. This translates into CASSGKRDLLTDTQYF.

A few counts support this clone. V and J are TRBV7-2 and TRBJ1-1; no firm D call. Germline loops: CDR1 SGHTA, CDR2 FQGNSA. V dropped 1 base and J dropped 4 bases, with 7 bases sitting between them. This CDR3 contains 13 residues. In nucleotides, the CDR3 is TGTGCCAGCAGCTTAGGTCTGTCCACTGAAGCTTTCTTT. It codes for CASSLGLSTEAFF. The whole variable domain, remainder taken from reference TRBV7-2 and TRBJ1-1, is GAGVSQSPSNKVTEKGKDVELRCDPISGHTALYWYRQSLGQGLEFLIYFQGNSAPDKSGLPSDRFSAERTGGSVSTLTIQRTQQEDSAVYLCASSLGLSTEAFFGQGTRLTVV.

The V call is TRBV28, the J call TRBJ2-6; TRBD1 aligns across 10 bases. Per germline, CDR1 MDHEN and CDR2 SYDVKM. V dropped 5 bases and J dropped 1; count of bases not matched to a gene: 5. The CDR3 extends over 17 amino acids. CDR3 coding DNA: TGTGCCAGCAGTCCCGGGACAGGGGCATCTGGGGCCAACGTCCTGACTTTC. This gives the protein CASSPGTGASGANVLTF.

The J gene is TRBJ2-1, the V gene TRBV11-2; D possibly corresponds to TRBD2 (5 bases). CDR1 is SGHAT and CDR2 is FQNNGV in the germline V gene. The CDR3 consists of 14 residues. V dropped 0 bases and J dropped 4 bases, with 7 bases sitting between them. In DNA, the CDR3 is TGTGCCAGCAGCTTAGACGGGGAGTACAATGAGCAGTTCTTC. This codes for CASSLDGEYNEQFF.

The rearrangement uses TRBV19 and TRBJ1-1; a weak D match, TRBD1 (6 bases). The CDR3 has 15 residues. Germline V lookup: CDR1 LNHDA, CDR2 SQIVND (reference sequence). With 6 bases removed from V and 6 bases from J, the gap between germline ends came to 20 bases. CDR3 residues: CASRDRTMKVAEAFF. The CDR3 coding sequence is TGTGCCAGTAGAGACAGGACGATGAAGGTTGCTGAAGCTTTCTTT.

The V gene is TRBV6-6, the J gene TRBJ1-3, with D hard to call. V lost 8 bases, J lost 0 bases, and 14 bases lay in between. This CDR3 has 15 amino acids. The germline V gene has CDR1 MNHNY and CDR2 SVGAGI (reference sequence). The CDR3 DNA reads TGTGCCAGCCTCGATTGGACTGGCTCTGGAAACACCATATATTTT. This encodes CASLDWTGSGNTIYF.

The chain couples TRBV6-1 to TRBJ1-3, with unresolved D. The CDR3 is 15 amino acids. The V end lost 4 bases, the J end lost 0 bases, and 10 bases lay between the germline ends. Per germline, CDR1 MNHNS and CDR2 SASEGT. CDR3 region: CASSGQINSGNTIYF. DNA for the CDR3: TGTGCCAGCAGTGGTCAGATCAACTCTGGAAACACCATATATTTT.

The V gene is TRBV10-3, the J gene TRBJ2-7; no reliable D call. The CDR3 has 12 amino acids. Germline V gene sequence: CDR1 ENHRY, CDR2 SYGVKD. Trimming shortened V by 10 bases and J by 0 bases, and 10 bases separated the two germline ends. CDR3 sequence (DNA): TGTGCCACCCTAGGTGTCTCCTACGAGCAGTACTTC. Amino acids: CATLGVSYEQYF.

The chain carries TRBV27 and TRBJ1-5, with 8 bases that match TRBD1. This CDR3 comprises 16 residues. Per the germline V gene, CDR1 is MNHEY and CDR2 is SMNVEV (reference sequence). The ends lost 6 bases at V and 5 bases at J; junction bases unmatched: 12. The CDR3: CASSQVGDRGDQPQHF. CDR3 in DNA: TGTGCCAGCAGCCAAGTAGGAGACAGGGGTGATCAGCCCCAGCATTTT.

CDR3 in DNA: TGTGCCAGCAGCTTGGGGCGGGGGGCGAATAGCAATCAGCCCCAGCATTTT. It encodes CASSLGRGANSNQPQHF. The V and J genes are TRBV5-8 and TRBJ1-5, with D perhaps TRBD1 (6 bases). This CDR3 is 17 amino acids long. In germline, CDR1 is SGHTS, CDR2 YDEGEE. V shed 0 bases and J shed 0 bases, with 13 bases lying between them. Filled out from reference TRBV5-8 and TRBJ1-5, the complete variable domain reads EAGVTQSPTHLIKTRGQQATLRCSPISGHTSVYWYQQALGLGLQFLLWYDEGEERNRGNFPPRFSGRQFPNYSSELNVNALELEDSALYLCASSLGRGANSNQPQHFGDGTRLSIL.

The chain recombines TRBV20-1 with TRBJ2-5; D perhaps matches TRBD1 (5 bases). Germline lookup yields CDR1 DFQATT and CDR2 SNEGSKA (reference sequence). V lost 6 bases and J lost 5, with 10 bases in between. CDR3 length equals 11 residues. The CDR3 DNA reads TGCAGTGCAAGGGGCGAGGAGACCCAGTACTTC. Translated, it gives CSARGEETQYF.

This chain joins TRBV28 and TRBJ2-5; perhaps TRBD1 as D (6 bases). CDR3 length: 17 amino acids. The V gene's germline CDR1 is MDHEN and CDR2 SYDVKM. V shed 1 base and J shed 0 bases, with 15 bases lying between them. The DNA for the CDR3 is TGTGCCAGCAGTTTATTTTTTAGGGACACCGACCAAGAGACCCAGTACTTC. This codes for CASSLFFRDTDQETQYF. Together with reference TRBV28 and TRBJ2-5, the CDR3 gives the full variable domain: DVKVTQSSRYLVKRTGEKVFLECVQDMDHENMFWYRQDPGLGLRLIYFSYDVKMKEKGDIPEGYSVSREKKERFSLILESASTNQTSMYLCASSLFFRDTDQETQYFGPGTRLLVL.

The chain joins TRBV6-1 to TRBJ2-7, with 8 bases identical to TRBD2. The CDR3 spans 14 residues. Germline V gene sequence: CDR1 MNHNS, CDR2 SASEGT. V lost 6 bases and J lost 4; bases outside the gene matches: 8. The CDR3, as DNA: TGTGCCAGCAGCAAGGGACTAGAAACTTACGAGCAGTACTTC. Amino acids: CASSKGLETYEQYF.

The chain uses TRBV7-6 and TRBJ2-3; 7 positions match TRBD2. This CDR3 has 15 residues. Trimming at V came to 1 base and at J to 1 base, leaving 2 bases not matched to a gene. Germline V CDR1 and CDR2: SGHVS, FNYEAQ. CDR3: CASSLGGGGTDTQYF. In DNA form, the CDR3 reads TGTGCCAGCAGCTTAGGGGGAGGGGGCACAGATACGCAGTATTTT.

As regards this clone: A read error may account for a junction end that differs from germline. V is TRBV19 and J is TRBJ1-1; D may be TRBD1 (5 bases). Germline V gene lookup returns CDR1 LNHDA and CDR2 SQIVND (reference sequence). This CDR3 is built from 14 residues. The CDR3, as DNA: TGTGCCACTAGTCCGCGGAGGGAGATTGGGGGAGCTTTCTTT. Protein: CATSPRREIGGAFF.

The chain employs TRBV6-6 and TRBJ1-4; 8 bases are a match to TRBD1. J was trimmed by 5 bases and V by 6 bases; bases with no gene match: 5. CDR3 length: 14 amino acids. CDR1 and CDR2 (germline): MNHNY, SVGAGI (reference sequence). CDR3 sequence reads: CASRGRQGNEKLFF. The DNA of the CDR3 is TGTGCCAGCAGGGGGAGACAGGGGAATGAAAAACTGTTTTTT.

The V gene is TRBV7-2, the J gene TRBJ1-2, with TRBD1 identical over 9 bases. Germline V gene sequence: CDR1 SGHTA, CDR2 FQGNSA. V shed 2 bases and J 8 bases; nucleotides not matched to a gene: 15. This CDR3 comprises 17 residues. The DNA for the CDR3 is TGTGCCAGCAGCTTACCGCCCGGACAGGGGAGTACGAAGGGCTACACCTTC. Amino acids: CASSLPPGQGSTKGYTF. Drawing the rest from reference TRBV7-2 and TRBJ1-2, the complete variable domain is GAGVSQSPSNKVTEKGKDVELRCDPISGHTALYWYRQSLGQGLEFLIYFQGNSAPDKSGLPSDRFSAERTGGSVSTLTIQRTQQEDSAVYLCASSLPPGQGSTKGYTFGSGTRLTVV.

This clone was observed a few times. The rearrangement links TRBV20-1 to TRBJ1-1; D is unclear. The CDR3 totals 11 residues. Germline loops: CDR1 DFQATT, CDR2 SNEGSKA (reference sequence). V lost 5 bases, J lost 7 bases, and 11 bases lay in between. This CDR3 reads CSAVLEVEAFF. CDR3 coding DNA: TGCAGTGCTGTATTAGAGGTTGAAGCTTTCTTT.

The J gene is TRBJ1-2, the V gene TRBV6-1, with a tentative D call TRBD1 (5 bases). With 1 base removed from V and 2 bases from J, the gap between germline ends came to 8 bases. CDR3 length equals 14 residues. Germline V gives CDR1 MNHNS, CDR2 SASEGT. CDR3 residues: CASSEGQPNYGYTF. The CDR3 nucleotides read TGTGCCAGCAGTGAAGGACAGCCAAACTATGGCTACACCTTC.

This chain joins TRBV29-1 and TRBJ2-1; D unresolved. CDR3 length: 10 amino acids. V lost 4 bases and J 7 bases, leaving 5 bases between the germline ends. Germline CDR1 SQVTM, CDR2 ANQGSEA. The CDR3 DNA reads TGCAGCGTTGGCGGTAATGAGCAGTTCTTC. This translates into CSVGGNEQFF.

The chain is built from TRBV7-8 and TRBJ2-2, with no clear D. Trimming left V 7 bases short and J 5 bases short, with 8 bases between. CDR3 length equals 12 residues. Germline CDR1 is SGHVS and CDR2 is FQNEAQ. CDR3 bases: TGTGCCAGCACCCACGGGACCGGGGAGCTGTTTTTT. Amino acid sequence: CASTHGTGELFF.

This clone has a handful of counts. This chain connects TRBV19 to TRBJ1-1, with no clear D. V was clipped by 3 bases and J by 1 base, with 9 bases between them. The V gene's germline CDR1 is LNHDA and CDR2 SQIVND (reference sequence). CDR3 length: 14 amino acids. CDR3 in DNA: TGTGCCAGTAGTATCGGGGTAGGGAACACTGAAGCTTTCTTT. Translation gives CASSIGVGNTEAFF.

This rearrangement joins TRBV11-3 to TRBJ1-1; unclear D gene. Germline CDR1 SGHNT, CDR2 YENEEA. The CDR3 has 16 residues. V gave up 0 bases and J gave up 5 bases, with 16 bases separating them. Here the CDR3 reads CASSLDSGGSETEAFF. In DNA, the CDR3 is TGTGCCAGCAGCTTAGATTCGGGCGGGTCCGAGACTGAAGCTTTCTTT.

J is TRBJ1-2 and V is TRBV4-1, with 7 bases identical to TRBD1. CDR3 length: 15 amino acids. With 2 bases clipped from V and 5 bases from J, the junction kept 8 bases outside the gene matches. The germline CDR1 and CDR2 sequences are MGHRA and YSYEKL. DNA for the CDR3: TGCGCCAGCAGCCAACCCTGGGGGACAGAGTATGGCTACACCTTC. It yields the protein CASSQPWGTEYGYTF.